These 23 T cell receptor beta chains originate from one sample sequenced in a study of T cell responses to AZD1222 COVID-19 vaccine. Produced via immunoSEQ multiplex PCR; TCRdb's table is partial and in-frame only. The sample lists 50,000 to 55,000 clones; around 84% were seen once. Sequenced here: peripheral blood, sampled on day 0 of AZD1222 vaccination. The receptors shown here come from an adult in good health.

This clone appeared once. The chain couples TRBV7-2 to TRBJ1-2, with D possibly being TRBD1 (5 bases). V was pared by 5 bases and J by 8 bases, with 15 bases between. CDR3 length: 13 amino acids. Germline V gene lookup returns CDR1 SGHTA and CDR2 FQGNSA. CDR3 in DNA: TGTGCCAGCAGCCGGGACGGACCGGGGGGCTACACCTTC. Its translation is CASSRDGPGGYTF.

The chain links TRBV5-1 to TRBJ2-3; 11 bases agree with TRBD2. V lost 4 bases and J lost 2; bases outside the gene matches: 9. The CDR3 has 17 amino acids. CDR1 and CDR2 (germline): SGHRS, YFSETQ. The CDR3 nucleotides read TGCGCCAGCAGCCCCGGGGGGACTAGCGGATTCACAGATACGCAGTATTTT. Translating it yields CASSPGGTSGFTDTQYF.

The chain employs TRBV18 and TRBJ2-7, with TRBD2 matching over 10 bases. CDR3 length: 18 amino acids. Trimming removed 2 bases from V and 1 base from J; junction bases left unmatched: 11. Germline CDR1 KGHSH, CDR2 LQKENI. The DNA of the CDR3 is TGTGCCAGCTCACCAGGTTCCACCTTTAGCGGGGGGTCCTACGAGCAGTACTTC. Translation: CASSPGSTFSGGSYEQYF.

In its sample, this clone is medium-sized. The rearrangement joins TRBV24-1 to TRBJ1-1, with 8 bases matching TRBD1. The CDR3 is made up of 16 amino acids. The trim removed 5 bases at V and 2 bases at J, leaving 9 bases unmatched. Germline values: CDR1 KGHDR, CDR2 SFDVKD. As DNA, the CDR3 is TGTGCCACCAGTGGCTCCGAGACAGGGGCAAACACTGAAGCTTTCTTT. It translates to CATSGSETGANTEAFF.

The chain uses TRBV28 and TRBJ1-5; D perhaps matches TRBD1 (5 bases). The CDR3 has 13 amino acids. CDR1 and CDR2 (germline): MDHEN, SYDVKM. The germline V and J ends were trimmed by 8 bases and 11 bases, with 19 bases remaining between them. CDR3 nucleotide sequence: TGTGCCAGCGGTGGGGGACCAGGGAGGGCCCAGCATTTT. This codes for CASGGGPGRAQHF.

The rearrangement uses TRBV5-6 and TRBJ2-2, with 10 bases aligning to TRBD1. Germline-derived CDR1 and CDR2 are SGHDT and YYEEEE. The length of the CDR3 is 14 residues. The V segment lost 3 bases and the J segment 5 bases; nucleotides outside the gene matches: 1. CDR3 loop: CASSWGQGTGELFF. Written as DNA, the CDR3 is TGTGCCAGCAGCTGGGGACAGGGGACCGGGGAGCTGTTTTTT.

The chain carries TRBV4-1 and TRBJ1-2, with 7 bases fitting TRBD1. This CDR3 has 15 amino acids. With V trimmed by 2 bases and J by 5 bases, 8 bases remained unmatched. CDR1 is MGHRA and CDR2 is YSYEKL in the germline V gene. The CDR3 is CASSQPGQRIYGYTF. Here the CDR3 DNA reads TGCGCCAGCAGCCAACCGGGACAGAGGATTTATGGCTACACCTTC.

This chain joins TRBV24-1 and TRBJ2-7, with 10 bases matching TRBD2. The V gene's germline CDR1 is KGHDR and CDR2 SFDVKD. The CDR3 extends over 16 amino acids. The V segment lost 2 bases and the J segment 0 bases; nucleotides outside the gene matches: 3. The DNA for the CDR3 is TGTGCCACCAGTGATTCCGGGACTAGCGACTCCTACGAGCAGTACTTC. Protein sequence: CATSDSGTSDSYEQYF.

The chain has TRBV7-9 and TRBJ1-2; 7 bases fit TRBD1. Trimming took 1 base from V and 3 from J; bases not matched to a gene: 2. The CDR3 has 14 residues. Germline loops: CDR1 SEHNR, CDR2 FQNEAQ (reference sequence). CDR3 amino acids: CASSLGQGDYGYTF. The DNA for the CDR3 is TGTGCCAGCAGCTTAGGGCAGGGGGACTATGGCTACACCTTC. Based on the CDR3 plus reference TRBV7-9 and TRBJ1-2, the full variable domain is DTGVSQNPRHKITKRGQNVTFRCDPISEHNRLYWYRQTLGQGPEFLTYFQNEAQLEKSRLLSDRFSAERPKGSFSTLEIQRTEQGDSAMYLCASSLGQGDYGYTFGSGTRLTVV.

The J gene is TRBJ2-5, the V gene TRBV11-3; possible D gene TRBD2, 6 bases. The CDR3 sequence is 13 residues long. Trimming took 1 base from V and 10 from J, leaving 13 bases between them. Germline CDR1 reads SGHNT; CDR2 reads YENEEA. CDR3 loop: CASSLGPGEGQYF. Here the CDR3 DNA reads TGTGCCAGCAGCTTAGGTCCGGGGGAAGGCCAGTACTTC. Variable domain in full (rest from reference TRBV11-3 and TRBJ2-5): EAGVVQSPRYKIIEKKQPVAFWCNPISGHNTLYWYLQNLGQGPELLIRYENEEAVDDSQLPKDRFSAERLKGVDSTLKIQPAELGDSAVYLCASSLGPGEGQYFGPGTRLLVL.

This rearrangement joins TRBV7-9 to TRBJ2-3; possibly TRBD2 for D (6 bases). Trimming took 3 bases from V and 2 from J, leaving 9 bases between them. Germline CDR1 is SEHNR and CDR2 is FQNEAQ (reference sequence). This CDR3 has 14 residues. CDR3 nucleotide sequence: TGTGCCAGCAGCTTGGCGGGATCCACAGATACGCAGTATTTT. Translating it yields CASSLAGSTDTQYF.

The rearrangement links TRBV4-1 to TRBJ1-2, with TRBD1 as a possible D gene (6 bases). The CDR3 extends over 13 amino acids. Per the germline V gene, CDR1 is MGHRA and CDR2 is YSYEKL. V lost 4 bases to trimming and J lost 2 bases, with 8 bases between them. CDR3 in DNA: TGCGCCAGCAGCCCAGGGGAAAACTATGGCTACACCTTC. Translating gives CASSPGENYGYTF.

The chain links TRBV7-2 to TRBJ2-5, with 8 bases aligning to TRBD1. The V gene's germline CDR1 is SGHTA and CDR2 FQGNSA. The junction had 6 bases not matched to a gene; V was cut back by 5 bases and J by 1 base. The CDR3 has 15 residues. The CDR3 spells CASSAQGTGQETQYF. CDR3 nucleotide sequence: TGTGCCAGCAGCGCCCAGGGGACAGGCCAAGAGACCCAGTACTTC.

In its sample, this clone was seen a few times. The CDR3 sequence: CASSYRTGQPFNQPQHF. CDR3 DNA sequence: TGTGCCAGCAGTTACAGGACAGGACAGCCCTTCAATCAGCCCCAGCATTTT. The rearrangement links TRBV6-2 or TRBV6-3 to TRBJ1-5; 7 nucleotides match TRBD1. The germline V gene has CDR1 MNHEY and CDR2 SVGEGT. The CDR3 is 17 residues long. Trimming took 2 bases from V and 3 from J; bases not matched to a gene: 10.

V is TRBV12-3 or TRBV12-4 and J is TRBJ2-3; a weak D match, TRBD2 (6 bases). V was trimmed by 3 bases and J by 8 bases, leaving 6 bases between them. The CDR3 is 11 residues long. The CDR3 sequence is CASSLEGTQYF. CDR3 DNA: TGTGCCAGCAGTTTGGAGGGTACGCAGTATTTT.

The genes are TRBV5-1 and TRBJ2-5; 9 bases match TRBD2. V lost 6 bases to trimming and J lost 5 bases; unmatched junction nucleotides: 8. The germline V gene encodes CDR1 SGHRS and CDR2 YFSETQ. CDR3 length: 14 residues. CDR3 in amino acids: CASKSGGRRETQYF. The CDR3 DNA follows: TGCGCCAGCAAGAGCGGGGGGCGACGGGAGACCCAGTACTTC.

V gene TRBV5-4 combines with J gene TRBJ2-4; D may be TRBD1 or TRBD2 (5 bases each). Germline CDR1 is SGHNT and CDR2 is YYREEE (reference sequence). The V end lost 0 bases, the J end lost 7 bases, and 20 bases lay between the germline ends. The CDR3 runs to 17 residues. The CDR3 region is CASSLGGGQGRSNIQYF. Here the CDR3 DNA reads TGTGCCAGCAGCTTGGGTGGAGGTCAGGGTAGGTCGAACATTCAGTACTTC.

This sequence joins TRBV19 and TRBJ1-3; 7 bases agree with TRBD1. Per the germline V gene, CDR1 is LNHDA and CDR2 is SQIVND (reference sequence). Trimming removed 3 bases from V and 2 bases from J; junction bases left unmatched: 7. The CDR3 loop spans 16 amino acids. The CDR3 reads CASSISRGDPGNTIYF. The CDR3 DNA follows: TGTGCCAGTAGTATTTCCAGGGGGGATCCTGGAAACACCATATATTTT.

The rearrangement uses TRBV6-5 and TRBJ2-7; no reliable D call. Germline CDR1 reads MNHEY; CDR2 reads SVGAGI. Trimming removed 0 bases from V and 1 base from J, with 10 bases in between. The length of the CDR3 is 15 residues. CDR3 coding DNA: TGTGCCAGCAGTTACTCGAGGATGACTTCCTACGAGCAGTACTTC. Translating gives CASSYSRMTSYEQYF.

This chain connects TRBV28 to TRBJ1-1; D remains unclear. The V and J ends lost 2 bases and 1 base respectively, with 11 bases between them. Germline CDR1 and CDR2: MDHEN and SYDVKM. This CDR3 contains 15 residues. DNA of the CDR3: TGTGCCAGCAGTTTAGTCGCCCCTCGGAACACTGAAGCTTTCTTT. Translating it yields CASSLVAPRNTEAFF.

V gene TRBV5-1 combines with J gene TRBJ2-7; 8 bases fit TRBD1. V was clipped by 4 bases and J by 4 bases; unmatched bases: 7. CDR1 is SGHRS and CDR2 is YFSETQ in the germline V gene. The length of the CDR3 is 14 residues. The CDR3: CASSPGTGSYEQYF. The DNA for the CDR3 is TGCGCCAGCAGCCCCGGGACAGGTTCGTACGAGCAGTACTTC.

This clone was counted a single time. V gene TRBV10-2 combines with J gene TRBJ1-2; 8 nucleotides line up with TRBD1. The CDR3 runs to 16 residues. V was pared by 6 bases and J by 2 bases, with 11 bases of the junction left unmatched. Per germline, CDR1 WSHSY and CDR2 SAAADI. The CDR3 region has the DNA TGCGCCAGCAGCTATACTTTGACAGGGGCGAACTATGGCTACACCTTC. Translation: CASSYTLTGANYGYTF.

The chain is built from TRBV27 and TRBJ2-5; the match to TRBD2 covers 12 bases. After removal of 6 bases from V and 4 bases from J, the junction contained 9 bases not matched to a gene. This CDR3 is 16 amino acids long. From germline, CDR1 is MNHEY and CDR2 SMNVEV (reference sequence). The CDR3 DNA reads TGTGCCAGCAGCAGGGCTCTAGCGGGAGGGGGAGAGACCCAGTACTTC. The encoded protein is CASSRALAGGGETQYF.